The 10 T cell receptor beta chains listed next were all sequenced from one sample in a study of cytomegalovirus exposure and HLA in healthy donors. A multiplex PCR was run with 60 Vbeta primers and 13 Jbeta primers. Method: immunoSEQ multiplex PCR; TCRdb's copy keeps in-frame clones and lacks some. This sample carries about 150,000 clones, about four fifths of them seen once, and the ten largest clones take around 3.2%. The sequenced sample consisted of PBMCs. Source of these receptors: a human donor in good health.

The J gene is TRBJ2-1, the V gene TRBV9; 9 bases fit TRBD2. The V gene's germline CDR1 is SGDLS and CDR2 YYNGEE. The CDR3 covers 18 residues. Losses at the gene ends were 4 bases for V and 4 bases for J; bases not matched to a gene: 15. CDR3 region: CASSRLGSGSSSYNEQFF. CDR3 nucleotides: TGTGCCAGCAGCCGCCTGGGTAGCGGGAGTTCAAGTTACAATGAGCAGTTCTTC.

This clone was detected a few times. The genes are TRBV15 and TRBJ2-3; 7 positions match TRBD1. The germline CDR1 and CDR2 sequences are LNHNV and YYDKDF (reference sequence). J gave up 0 bases and V 1 base, and 7 bases lay outside the gene matches. This CDR3 spans 17 amino acids. CDR3 loop: CATSRAQGYSSTDTQYF. CDR3 in DNA: TGTGCCACCAGCAGAGCACAGGGGTACTCAAGCACAGATACGCAGTATTTT.

V usage is TRBV20-1 and J usage is TRBJ2-7; D uncertain. CDR1 and CDR2 from the germline V gene are DFQATT and SNEGSKA (reference sequence). V dropped 0 bases and J dropped 6 bases, with 6 bases sitting between them. The CDR3 consists of 11 residues. The CDR3: CSARDVSEQYF. As DNA, the CDR3 is TGCAGTGCTAGAGATGTCTCCGAGCAGTACTTC.

The chain carries TRBV9 and TRBJ2-2; D uncertain. V was shortened by 0 bases and J by 3 bases, with 6 bases between the two germline ends. The germline V gene has CDR1 SGDLS and CDR2 YYNGEE. The CDR3 sequence is 14 residues long. The CDR3 protein is CASSVVSDTGELFF. CDR3 nucleotides: TGTGCCAGCAGCGTAGTAAGCGACACCGGGGAGCTGTTTTTT.

The sample holds a few counts of this clone. V and J are TRBV4-1 and TRBJ1-1, with D maybe TRBD1 (5 bases). The CDR3 contains 12 residues. Looked up from germline, CDR1 is MGHRA and CDR2 is YSYEKL. V was shortened by 4 bases and J by 6 bases, with 9 bases between the two germline ends. DNA for the CDR3: TGCGCCAGCAGCCGTCCAGGGCCTGAAGCTTTCTTT. Translating it yields CASSRPGPEAFF.

In this sample, this clone turned up a few times. This chain uses TRBV7-6 with TRBJ2-5; D may be TRBD2 (7 bases). V was cut by 5 bases and J by 5 bases, with 15 bases left in between. Germline CDR1 is SGHVS and CDR2 is FNYEAQ. This CDR3 has 14 residues. CDR3 nucleotide sequence: TGTGCCAGCAGCCCAGGGAGGGGGTGGGAGACCCAGTACTTC. Translating gives CASSPGRGWETQYF.

This clone was seen only once. This chain joins TRBV14 and TRBJ2-7, with 7 bases matching TRBD1. The V and J ends lost 5 bases and 0 bases, in that order; junction bases with no gene match: 4. Germline V gene sequence: CDR1 SGHDN, CDR2 FVKESK. This CDR3 has 14 amino acids. CDR3 amino acids: CASSDRDSSYEQYF. In DNA form, the CDR3 reads TGTGCCAGCAGCGACCGGGACAGCTCCTACGAGCAGTACTTC.

J is TRBJ2-5 and V is TRBV11-2; 7 bases are shared with TRBD2. Germline values: CDR1 SGHAT, CDR2 FQNNGV. V gave up 1 base and J gave up 9 bases; unmatched junction bases: 17. The CDR3 is made up of 17 amino acids. The CDR3, as DNA: TGTGCCAGCAGCTTAGGATCTAGCGGTTACCTCATGGTGTCCCAGTACTTC. It translates to CASSLGSSGYLMVSQYF.

V and J are TRBV10-1 and TRBJ2-5; no clear D gene. Germline values: CDR1 WNHNN, CDR2 SYGVQD (reference sequence). The length of the CDR3 is 16 residues. Trimming pared 0 bases from V and 2 bases from J, leaving 13 bases between. The chain's CDR3 is CASSESWSLQQETQYF. CDR3 sequence (DNA): TGCGCCAGCAGTGAGTCTTGGTCACTACAACAAGAGACCCAGTACTTC.

The gene calls are TRBV1 and TRBJ2-5; the listed D gene, TRBD1, was not tested against the DNA. TRBV1 is a documented pseudogene. CDR3 length: 14 amino acids. In nucleotides, the CDR3 is TGCACCAGCAGTTTCCTGGGGCCGCAAGAGACCCAGTACTTC. Encoded protein: CTSSFLGPQETQYF.